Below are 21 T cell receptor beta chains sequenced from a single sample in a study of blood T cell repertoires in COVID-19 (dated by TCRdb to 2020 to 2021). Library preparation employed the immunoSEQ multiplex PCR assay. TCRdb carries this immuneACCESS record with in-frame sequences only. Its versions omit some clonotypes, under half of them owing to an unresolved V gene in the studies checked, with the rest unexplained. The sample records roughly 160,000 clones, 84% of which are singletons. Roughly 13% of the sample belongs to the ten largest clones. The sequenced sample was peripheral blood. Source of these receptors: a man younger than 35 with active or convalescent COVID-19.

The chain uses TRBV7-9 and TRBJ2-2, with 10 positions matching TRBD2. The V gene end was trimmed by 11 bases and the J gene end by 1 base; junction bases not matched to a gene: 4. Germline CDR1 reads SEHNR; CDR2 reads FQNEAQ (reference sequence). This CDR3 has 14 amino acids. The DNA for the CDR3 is TGTGCCGGGAGACTAGCGGGGAACACCGGGGAGCTGTTTTTT. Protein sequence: CAGRLAGNTGELFF. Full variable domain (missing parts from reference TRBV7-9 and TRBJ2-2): DTGVSQNPRHKITKRGQNVTFRCDPISEHNRLYWYRQTLGQGPEFLTYFQNEAQLEKSRLLSDRFSAERPKGSFSTLEIQRTEQGDSAMYLCAGRLAGNTGELFFGEGSRLTVL.

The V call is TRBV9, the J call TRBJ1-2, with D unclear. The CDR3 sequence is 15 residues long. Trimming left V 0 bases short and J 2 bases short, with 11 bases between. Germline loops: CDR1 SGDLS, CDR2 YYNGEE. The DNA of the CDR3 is TGTGCCAGCAGCGTAGCTCACACCCAAAACTATGGCTACACCTTC. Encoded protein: CASSVAHTQNYGYTF.

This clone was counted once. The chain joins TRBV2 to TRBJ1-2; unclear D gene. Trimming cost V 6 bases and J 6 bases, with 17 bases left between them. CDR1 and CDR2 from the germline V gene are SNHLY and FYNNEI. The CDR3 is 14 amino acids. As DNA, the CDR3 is TGTGCCAGCAGCCACCTGGAGGCGAGAGATGGCTACACCTTC. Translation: CASSHLEARDGYTF. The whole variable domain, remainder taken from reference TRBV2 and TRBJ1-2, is EPEVTQTPSHQVTQMGQEVILRCVPISNHLYFYWYRQILGQKVEFLVSFYNNEISEKSEIFDDQFSVERPDGSNFTLKIRSTKLEDSAMYFCASSHLEARDGYTFGSGTRLTVV.

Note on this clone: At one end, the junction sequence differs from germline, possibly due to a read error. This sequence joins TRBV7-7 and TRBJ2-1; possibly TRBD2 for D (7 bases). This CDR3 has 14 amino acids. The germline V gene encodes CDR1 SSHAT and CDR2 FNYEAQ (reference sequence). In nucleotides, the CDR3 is TGTGCTAGCAGCTTAGCAGGGAGGGGGAATGAGCAGTTCTTC. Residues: CASSLAGRGNEQFF.

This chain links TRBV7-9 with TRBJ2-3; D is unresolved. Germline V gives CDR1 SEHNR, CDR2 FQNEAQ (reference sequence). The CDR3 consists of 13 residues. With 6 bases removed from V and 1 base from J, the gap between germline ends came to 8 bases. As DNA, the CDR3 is TGTGCCAGCAGGCCGTCGGGCACAGATACGCAGTATTTT. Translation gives CASRPSGTDTQYF.

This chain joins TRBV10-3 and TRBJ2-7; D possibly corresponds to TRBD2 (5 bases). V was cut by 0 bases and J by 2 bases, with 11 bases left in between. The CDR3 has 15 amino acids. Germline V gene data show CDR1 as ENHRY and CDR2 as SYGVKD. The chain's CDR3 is CAISESGGPPYEQYF. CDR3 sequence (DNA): TGTGCCATCAGTGAGTCTGGCGGGCCGCCCTACGAGCAGTACTTC.

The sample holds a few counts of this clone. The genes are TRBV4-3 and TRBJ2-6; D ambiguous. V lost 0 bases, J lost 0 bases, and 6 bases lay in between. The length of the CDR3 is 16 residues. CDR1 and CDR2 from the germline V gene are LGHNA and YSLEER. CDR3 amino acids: CASSQDPFSGANVLTF. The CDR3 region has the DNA TGCGCCAGCAGCCAAGATCCCTTCTCTGGGGCCAACGTCCTGACTTTC.

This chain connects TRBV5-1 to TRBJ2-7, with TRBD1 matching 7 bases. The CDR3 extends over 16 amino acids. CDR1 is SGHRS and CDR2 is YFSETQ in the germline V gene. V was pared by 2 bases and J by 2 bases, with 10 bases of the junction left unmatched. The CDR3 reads CASSFLNRGSTYEQYF. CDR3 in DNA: TGCGCCAGCAGCTTTTTAAACAGGGGAAGCACCTACGAGCAGTACTTC.

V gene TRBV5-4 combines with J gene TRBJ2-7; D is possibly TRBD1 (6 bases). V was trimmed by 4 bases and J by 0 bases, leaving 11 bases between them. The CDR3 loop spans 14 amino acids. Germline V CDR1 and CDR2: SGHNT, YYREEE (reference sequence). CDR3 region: CASSLATGSYEQYF. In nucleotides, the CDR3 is TGTGCCAGCAGCCTTGCGACAGGCTCCTACGAGCAGTACTTC.

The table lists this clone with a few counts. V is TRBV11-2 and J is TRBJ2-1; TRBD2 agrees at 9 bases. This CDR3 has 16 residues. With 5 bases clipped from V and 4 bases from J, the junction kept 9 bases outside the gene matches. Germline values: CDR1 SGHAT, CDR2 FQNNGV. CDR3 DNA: TGTGCCAGCAGCCCGCACTCTAGCGGGGCTTACAATGAGCAGTTCTTC. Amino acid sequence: CASSPHSSGAYNEQFF. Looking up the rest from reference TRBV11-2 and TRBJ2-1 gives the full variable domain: EAGVAQSPRYKIIEKRQSVAFWCNPISGHATLYWYQQILGQGPKLLIQFQNNGVVDDSQLPKDRFSAERLKGVDSTLKIQPAKLEDSAVYLCASSPHSSGAYNEQFFGPGTRLTVL.

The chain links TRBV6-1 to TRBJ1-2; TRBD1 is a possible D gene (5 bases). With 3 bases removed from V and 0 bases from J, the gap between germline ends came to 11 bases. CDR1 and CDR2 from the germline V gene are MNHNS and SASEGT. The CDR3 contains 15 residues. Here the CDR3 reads CASSETWGANYGYTF. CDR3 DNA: TGTGCCAGCAGTGAGACTTGGGGCGCTAACTATGGCTACACCTTC.

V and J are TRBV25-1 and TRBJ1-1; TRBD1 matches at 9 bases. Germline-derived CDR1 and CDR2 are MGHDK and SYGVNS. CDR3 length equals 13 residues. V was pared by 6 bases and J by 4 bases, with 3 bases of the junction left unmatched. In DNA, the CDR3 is TGTGCCAGCAGACAGGGGGCGAGCACTGAAGCTTTCTTT. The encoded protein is CASRQGASTEAFF.

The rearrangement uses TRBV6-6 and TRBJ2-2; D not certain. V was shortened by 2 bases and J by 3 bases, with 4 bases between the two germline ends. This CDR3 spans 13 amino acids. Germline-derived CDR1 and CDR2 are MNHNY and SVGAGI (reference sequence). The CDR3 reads CASSYIDTGELFF. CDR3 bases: TGTGCCAGCAGTTACATCGACACCGGGGAGCTGTTTTTT.

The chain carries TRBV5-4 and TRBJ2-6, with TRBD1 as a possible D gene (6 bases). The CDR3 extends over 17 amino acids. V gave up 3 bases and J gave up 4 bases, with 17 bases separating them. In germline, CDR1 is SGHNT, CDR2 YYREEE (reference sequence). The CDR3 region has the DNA TGTGCCAGCAGCTCACAGGGAAACAGTCTGGGGGCCAACGTCCTGACTTTC. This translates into CASSSQGNSLGANVLTF.

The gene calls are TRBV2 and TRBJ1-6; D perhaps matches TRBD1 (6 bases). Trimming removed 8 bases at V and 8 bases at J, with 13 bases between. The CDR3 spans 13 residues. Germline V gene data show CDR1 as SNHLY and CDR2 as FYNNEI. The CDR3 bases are TGTGCCAGCGCAGGACAGAAGGATTCACCCCTCCACTTT. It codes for CASAGQKDSPLHF.

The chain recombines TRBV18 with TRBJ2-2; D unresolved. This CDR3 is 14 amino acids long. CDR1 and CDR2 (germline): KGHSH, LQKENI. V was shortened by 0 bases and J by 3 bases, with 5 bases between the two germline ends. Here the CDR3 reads CASSPPGYTGELFF. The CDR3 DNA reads TGTGCCAGCTCACCACCGGGCTACACCGGGGAGCTGTTTTTT.

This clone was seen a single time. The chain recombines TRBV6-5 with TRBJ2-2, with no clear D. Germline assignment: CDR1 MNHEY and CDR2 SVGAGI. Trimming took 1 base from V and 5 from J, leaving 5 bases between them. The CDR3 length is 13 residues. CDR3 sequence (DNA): TGTGCCAGCAGTTACTTGAGGACCGGGGAGCTGTTTTTT. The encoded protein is CASSYLRTGELFF.

The CDR3, as DNA: TGTGCCAGCAGCCAAGAACGGGTGGGGCGGAACACTGAAGCTTTCTTT. Protein sequence: CASSQERVGRNTEAFF. This chain joins TRBV3-1 (or the pseudogene TRBV3-2) and TRBJ1-1, with a possible D match to TRBD1 (5 bases). V lost 0 bases to trimming and J lost 1 base, with 12 bases between them. The CDR3 totals 16 residues. Per germline, CDR1 LGHDT and CDR2 YNNKEL (reference sequence).

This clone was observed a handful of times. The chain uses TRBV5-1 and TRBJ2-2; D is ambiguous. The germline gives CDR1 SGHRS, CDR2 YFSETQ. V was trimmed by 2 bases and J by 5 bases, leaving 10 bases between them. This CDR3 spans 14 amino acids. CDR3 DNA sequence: TGCGCCAGCAGCTTATCACAACAAACCGGGGAGCTGTTTTTT. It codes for CASSLSQQTGELFF. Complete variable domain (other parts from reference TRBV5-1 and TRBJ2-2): KAGVTQTPRYLIKTRGQQVTLSCSPISGHRSVSWYQQTPGQGLQFLFEYFSETQRNKGNFPGRFSGRQFSNSRSEMNVSTLELGDSALYLCASSLSQQTGELFFGEGSRLTVL.

This chain's CDR3 is CASRPDTRSGANVLTF. The CDR3 DNA is TGTGCCAGCAGGCCCGACACGCGTAGTGGGGCCAACGTCCTGACTTTC. The J gene is TRBJ2-6, the V gene TRBV27; D is uncertain. With 6 bases removed from V and 3 bases from J, the gap between germline ends came to 15 bases. The CDR3 sequence is 16 residues long. From germline, CDR1 is MNHEY and CDR2 SMNVEV (reference sequence).

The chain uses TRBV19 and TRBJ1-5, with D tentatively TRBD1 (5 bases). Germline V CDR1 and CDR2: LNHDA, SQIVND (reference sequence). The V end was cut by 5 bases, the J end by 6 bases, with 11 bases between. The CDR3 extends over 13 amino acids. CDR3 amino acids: CASSPQTAQPQHF. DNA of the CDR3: TGTGCCAGTAGTCCCCAGACAGCTCAGCCCCAGCATTTT.